This TCR beta chain was sequenced for a study of cytotoxic CD8 clonotypes in ibrutinib-treated CLL. For the study at large: Productive templates averaged about 230,000 per sample, and productive rearrangements 80,000 to 95,000. Study observations and caveats: In comparison with age-matched healthy donors, baseline clonality was higher and tracked circulating CD8+ T-cell counts.

Remarks on this clone: The antigen remains undetermined.

Repertoires were generated with immunoSEQ multiplex PCR, while TCRdb's copy carries only in-frame clones and drops some. The sample holds about 29,000 clones, 75% to 85% seen once. Genomic DNA for TCR beta libraries, around 2 micrograms, came from cryopreserved PBMCs. CDR3 length: 16 residues. The sequences come from PBMCs, collected after 24 months of ibrutinib treatment. The source is a human donor with chronic lymphocytic leukemia. V and J are TRBV21-1 and TRBJ1-5. TRBV21-1 is flagged as a pseudogene. This CDR3 reads CASSKRGRLGNQPQHF. The CDR3 DNA sequence: TGTGCCAGCAGCAAAAGGGGGAGGTTGGGGAATCAGCCCCAGCATTTT.